Listed here are 17 T cell receptor beta chains from one sample, sequenced in a study of cytomegalovirus exposure and HLA in healthy donors. Primers included in the PCR were 60 Vbeta and 13 Jbeta primers. This table comes from immunoSEQ multiplex PCR, and its TCRdb copy is limited to in-frame clones, with some not included. The sample lists under 200,000 clones, around 80% occurring once. The sample taken for sequencing was PBMCs. Receptors were obtained from a male donor in good health and CMV-seropositive.

The V and J genes are TRBV7-9 and TRBJ2-1; D gene uncertain. The CDR3 extends over 15 amino acids. The germline gives CDR1 SEHNR, CDR2 FQNEAQ (reference sequence). V was pared by 11 bases and J by 3 bases, with 20 bases between. The CDR3 region is CALSLAGPDYNEQFF. The CDR3 region has the DNA TGTGCCCTTAGCTTGGCCGGCCCTGACTACAATGAGCAGTTCTTC.

This clone occurred a few times. The genes are TRBV6-6 and TRBJ1-1, with 8 positions matching TRBD1. The germline V gene has CDR1 MNHNY and CDR2 SVGAGI (reference sequence). The J segment lost 3 bases and the V segment lost 1 base, leaving 1 base of the junction unmatched. The CDR3 totals 14 residues. This CDR3 is CASSYLTGDTEAFF. In nucleotides, the CDR3 is TGTGCCAGCAGTTACTTGACAGGGGACACTGAAGCTTTCTTT.

As DNA, the CDR3 is TGTGCCAGCAGATCCGACAGGGGGCGGACCGGGGAGCTGTTTTTT. Its translation is CASRSDRGRTGELFF. J is TRBJ2-2 and V is TRBV7-3, with 10 bases lining up with TRBD1. The CDR3 runs to 15 residues. CDR1 SGHTA and CDR2 FQGTGA come from the germline V gene. Losses at the gene ends were 6 bases for V and 5 bases for J; bases not matched to a gene: 6.

The chain links TRBV4-2 to TRBJ2-1; 7 bases align to TRBD2. The CDR3 is 15 amino acids. After removal of 2 bases from V and 7 bases from J, the junction contained 8 bases not matched to a gene. Germline CDR1 is LGHNA and CDR2 is YNFKEQ. In DNA form, the CDR3 reads TGTGCCAGCAGCCAAAACCGGCTAGCGGCTAATGAGCAGTTCTTC. This codes for CASSQNRLAANEQFF.

This chain connects TRBV11-2 to TRBJ1-1, with D perhaps matching TRBD1 (6 bases). Germline CDR1 reads SGHAT; CDR2 reads FQNNGV. The CDR3 spans 16 residues. Trimming stripped 2 bases from V and 1 base from J, with 14 bases between. CDR3 sequence (DNA): TGTGCCAGCAGCTTATCACGGGGCAGGGGGAACACTGAAGCTTTCTTT. This sequence encodes CASSLSRGRGNTEAFF.

This sequence joins TRBV9 and TRBJ1-3, with a possible D match to TRBD1 (6 bases). Trimming removed 6 bases at V and 9 bases at J, with 28 bases between. This CDR3 comprises 17 residues. Germline values: CDR1 SGDLS, CDR2 YYNGEE. The CDR3 DNA is TGTGCCAGCACCCCGAGGGCAGCGGCCACTCTGGGGGCCACCATATATTTT. Translation gives CASTPRAAATLGATIYF.

V is TRBV2 and J is TRBJ1-5; 7 positions match TRBD1. J lost 5 bases, V lost 6 bases, and 10 bases had no gene match. CDR3 length equals 15 residues. Per germline, CDR1 SNHLY and CDR2 FYNNEI. The CDR3 reads CASSDLGQDYQPQHF. CDR3 coding DNA: TGTGCCAGCAGCGACCTCGGACAGGACTATCAGCCCCAGCATTTT.

CDR3 coding DNA: TGTGCCAGCAGCTTAGACCCACAGGGGGGGGTGGTCGAGCAGTACTTC. Translating gives CASSLDPQGGVVEQYF. The rearrangement joins TRBV11-3 to TRBJ2-7, with D perhaps TRBD1 (8 bases). Between the trimmed V and J ends, which lost 0 bases and 6 bases, there was a span of 18 bases. CDR1 and CDR2 (germline): SGHNT, YENEEA. The CDR3 consists of 16 residues.

The rearrangement links TRBV2 to TRBJ1-4; tentatively, D is TRBD1 (6 bases). The CDR3 has 14 amino acids. Trimming pared 6 bases from V and 5 bases from J, leaving 13 bases between. CDR1 and CDR2 (germline): SNHLY, FYNNEI. CDR3 DNA sequence: TGTGCCAGCAGGGACAGCGAGATGAATGAAAAACTGTTTTTT. Residues: CASRDSEMNEKLFF. The entire variable domain, with the rest obtained from reference TRBV2 and TRBJ1-4, is as follows: EPEVTQTPSHQVTQMGQEVILRCVPISNHLYFYWYRQILGQKVEFLVSFYNNEISEKSEIFDDQFSVERPDGSNFTLKIRSTKLEDSAMYFCASRDSEMNEKLFFGSGTQLSVL.

The chain links TRBV14 to TRBJ1-2, with 9 nucleotides matching TRBD1. Trimming took 6 bases from V and 4 from J; bases not matched to a gene: 6. The germline V gene has CDR1 SGHDN and CDR2 FVKESK. The CDR3 has 14 amino acids. The CDR3 region is CASRETGGSYGYTF. The CDR3 DNA reads TGTGCCAGCAGGGAGACAGGGGGGTCCTATGGCTACACCTTC.

This clone was seen only a few times. The chain has TRBV16 and TRBJ2-7; 8 nucleotides agree with TRBD2. The CDR3 spans 15 residues. CDR1 KGHSY and CDR2 FQNENV come from the germline V gene. Trimming removed 0 bases from V and 3 bases from J; junction bases left unmatched: 4. CDR3 in DNA: TGTGCCAGCAGCCAATCGGCCCTAGCGGGCTACGAGCAGTACTTC. Encoded protein: CASSQSALAGYEQYF.

The CDR3 region has the DNA TGTGCCAGCAGTTTCGTTGTCACCGGGGAGCTGTTTTTT. Its translation is CASSFVVTGELFF. The chain uses TRBV5-4 and TRBJ2-2, with D unresolved. This CDR3 has 13 amino acids. Per germline, CDR1 SGHNT and CDR2 YYREEE (reference sequence). V was clipped by 5 bases and J by 4 bases, with 9 bases between them. Filled out from reference TRBV5-4 and TRBJ2-2, the complete variable domain reads ETGVTQSPTHLIKTRGQQVTLRCSSQSGHNTVSWYQQALGQGPQFIFQYYREEENGRGNFPPRFSGLQFPNYSSELNVNALELDDSALYLCASSFVVTGELFFGEGSRLTVL.

V usage is TRBV19 and J usage is TRBJ2-7; possibly TRBD2 for D (6 bases). CDR1 and CDR2 (germline): LNHDA, SQIVND (reference sequence). V lost 6 bases, J lost 2 bases, and 17 bases lay in between. The CDR3 length is 15 residues. The CDR3 DNA reads TGTGCCAGTAGAGAGGAGGGCCAGCTTCCCTACGAGCAGTACTTC. Translation: CASREEGQLPYEQYF.

The V gene is TRBV5-4, the J gene TRBJ2-3; D is unresolved. Germline CDR1 SGHNT, CDR2 YYREEE (reference sequence). V was clipped by 1 base and J by 6 bases, with 6 bases between them. This CDR3 region has 12 residues. The CDR3 DNA sequence: TGTGCCAGCAGCTTGCGGTTCGATACGCAGTATTTT. Translated: CASSLRFDTQYF. The full variable domain, its missing parts supplied by reference TRBV5-4 and TRBJ2-3, is ETGVTQSPTHLIKTRGQQVTLRCSSQSGHNTVSWYQQALGQGPQFIFQYYREEENGRGNFPPRFSGLQFPNYSSELNVNALELDDSALYLCASSLRFDTQYFGPGTRLTVL.

The sample holds a few counts of this clone. This rearrangement joins TRBV13 to TRBJ1-4, with a weak D call TRBD1 (5 bases). V lost 4 bases, J lost 7 bases, and 16 bases lay in between. The CDR3 has 15 residues. Germline CDR1 is PRHDT and CDR2 is FYEKMQ (reference sequence). CDR3 amino acids: CASSWAGRDSEKLFF. As DNA, the CDR3 is TGTGCCAGCAGCTGGGCGGGGCGAGATTCTGAAAAACTGTTTTTT.

The J gene is TRBJ1-1, the V gene TRBV5-1, with TRBD1 matching over 7 bases. In germline, CDR1 is SGHRS, CDR2 YFSETQ. With V trimmed by 7 bases and J by 4 bases, 7 bases remained unmatched. This CDR3 has 13 amino acids. CDR3 DNA sequence: TGCGCCAGCGGCGAAACAGGGGTCACTGAAGCTTTCTTT. As protein: CASGETGVTEAFF. Together with reference TRBV5-1 and TRBJ1-1, the CDR3 gives the full variable domain: KAGVTQTPRYLIKTRGQQVTLSCSPISGHRSVSWYQQTPGQGLQFLFEYFSETQRNKGNFPGRFSGRQFSNSRSEMNVSTLELGDSALYLCASGETGVTEAFFGQGTRLTVV.

The rearrangement uses TRBV27 and TRBJ2-2; possible D gene TRBD2, 5 bases. This CDR3 contains 12 residues. The germline V gene has CDR1 MNHEY and CDR2 SMNVEV (reference sequence). Trimming took 3 bases from V and 7 from J, leaving 6 bases between them. For the CDR3, the DNA is TGTGCCAGCAGTTTTCGGGGCGGGGAGCTGTTTTTT. Its translation: CASSFRGGELFF.